What follows are 9 T cell receptor beta chains derived from one specimen sequenced in a study of STAT3 mutations in large granular lymphocyte leukemia. Study results and caveats: Every T-LGLL patient had at least one immunodominant TCRbeta clonotype.

Libraries were prepared by immunoSEQ multiplex PCR; TCRdb keeps only in-frame clonotypes and omits some of them. The sample gives around 6,600 clones, approximately 57% of which show up once; 76% is in the top ten. For these receptors, no antigen is known. The material sequenced was peripheral blood mononuclear cells. The receptors shown here come from a boy aged 10-17 years with T-cell large granular lymphocyte leukemia. Some clones in this sample may be carry-over from other donors' samples.

This clone showed up just a few times. This sequence joins TRBV5-1 and TRBJ2-3; D uncertain. Germline V gene lookup returns CDR1 SGHRS and CDR2 YFSETQ. This CDR3 spans 13 amino acids. V was pared by 0 bases and J by 2 bases, with 4 bases between. The CDR3 DNA is TGCGCCAGCAGCTTGGGATTCACAGATACGCAGTATTTT. Amino acid sequence: CASSLGFTDTQYF.

The genes are TRBV7-2 and TRBJ2-7; TRBD1 is a possible D gene (5 bases). CDR1 is SGHTA and CDR2 is FQGNSA in the germline V gene. CDR3 length: 13 residues. V was trimmed by 2 bases and J by 5 bases, leaving 10 bases between them. CDR3 in DNA: TGTGCCAGCAGCTTATCAGGGCGGCACGAGCAGTACTTC. Translated, it gives CASSLSGRHEQYF.

The chain links TRBV20-1 to TRBJ1-2; D is unresolved. Trimming removed 4 bases at V and 7 bases at J, with 10 bases between. The germline CDR1 and CDR2 sequences are DFQATT and SNEGSKA (reference sequence). This CDR3 comprises 11 residues. The CDR3 nucleotides are TGCAGTGCTATTCCGCCCGGTGGCTACACCTTC. Its translation is CSAIPPGGYTF.

In DNA, the CDR3 is TGTGCCAGCAGCTTCGGGAACAACGCTCAGCCCCAGCATTTT. Its translation is CASSFGNNAQPQHF. The chain couples TRBV5-6 to TRBJ1-5; unclear D gene. Germline V gene sequence: CDR1 SGHDT, CDR2 YYEEEE. V was trimmed by 2 bases and J by 6 bases, leaving 12 bases between them. This CDR3 is built from 14 residues.

The chain couples TRBV7-9 to TRBJ2-3; D gene ambiguous. This CDR3 is 14 amino acids long. CDR1 and CDR2 (germline): SEHNR, FQNEAQ (reference sequence). Trimming cost V 5 bases and J 2 bases, with 11 bases left between them. The DNA of the CDR3 is TGTGCCAGCAGCCCTGGTTCCTTCACAGATACGCAGTATTTT. Translation gives CASSPGSFTDTQYF. The full variable domain, rest sourced from reference TRBV7-9 and TRBJ2-3, is DTGVSQNPRHKITKRGQNVTFRCDPISEHNRLYWYRQTLGQGPEFLTYFQNEAQLEKSRLLSDRFSAERPKGSFSTLEIQRTEQGDSAMYLCASSPGSFTDTQYFGPGTRLTVL.

This sequence joins TRBV5-6 and TRBJ2-7, with D uncertain. The CDR3 covers 16 residues. The germline gives CDR1 SGHDT, CDR2 YYEEEE. Trimming removed 0 bases from V and 0 bases from J, with 13 bases in between. Here the CDR3 reads CASSLGLSAYSYEQYF. CDR3 nucleotides: TGTGCCAGCAGCTTGGGTCTCTCCGCTTACTCCTACGAGCAGTACTTC.

This clone came up a few times. The chain uses TRBV5-1 and TRBJ1-1, with a tentative D call TRBD1 (5 bases). CDR1 and CDR2 (germline): SGHRS, YFSETQ. The CDR3 is 18 residues long. Trimming cost V 2 bases and J 0 bases, with 20 bases left between them. Here the CDR3 DNA reads TGCGCCAGCAGCTTACTCTCCGGGACCGGCCACATGAACACTGAAGCTTTCTTT. This gives the protein CASSLLSGTGHMNTEAFF. The full variable domain, in which reference TRBV5-1 and TRBJ1-1 provide the parts outside the CDR3, is KAGVTQTPRYLIKTRGQQVTLSCSPISGHRSVSWYQQTPGQGLQFLFEYFSETQRNKGNFPGRFSGRQFSNSRSEMNVSTLELGDSALYLCASSLLSGTGHMNTEAFFGQGTRLTVV.

The chain recombines TRBV18 with TRBJ2-5; TRBD2 is a possible D gene (6 bases). The CDR3 extends over 15 amino acids. Germline values: CDR1 KGHSH, CDR2 LQKENI. Between the trimmed V and J ends, which lost 2 bases and 1 base, there was a span of 11 bases. CDR3 residues: CASSPAAGGQETQYF. CDR3 nucleotides: TGTGCCAGCTCACCAGCAGCGGGCGGCCAAGAGACCCAGTACTTC.

This clone was counted between two and nine times. This rearrangement joins TRBV7-9 to TRBJ2-1, with 9 bases matching TRBD2. The CDR3 totals 15 residues. J was trimmed by 3 bases and V by 5 bases; bases with no gene match: 5. The germline V gene has CDR1 SEHNR and CDR2 FQNEAQ (reference sequence). In DNA, the CDR3 is TGTGCCAGCAGCCTACTAGCGGGTTACTACAATGAGCAGTTCTTC. Translating gives CASSLLAGYYNEQFF.